A single sample gave rise to the 31 T cell receptor beta chains below, sequenced in a study of shared clonotypes between healthy human individuals. Sequenced by immunoSEQ multiplex PCR; TCRdb stores in-frame clones only, minus some. Of about 500,000 clones in the sample, 60% to 80% were seen once. Input material: PBMCs. The receptors derive from a woman in her forties in good health. Some clones in this sample may be carry-over from other donors' samples.

The chain recombines TRBV27 with TRBJ2-7; 12 positions match TRBD2. V lost 7 bases and J lost 2; bases outside the gene matches: 3. Germline V CDR1 and CDR2: MNHEY, SMNVEV (reference sequence). CDR3 length equals 14 residues. CDR3 sequence: CASMLAGGPYEQYF. CDR3 DNA sequence: TGTGCCAGCATGCTAGCGGGAGGGCCCTACGAGCAGTACTTC.

Concerning this clone: This likely came from a read error, as a far larger clone is one base away. The V gene is TRBV10-3, the J gene TRBJ1-1; TRBD1 matches at 9 bases. This CDR3 region has 14 residues. V lost 10 bases, J lost 6 bases, and 12 bases stayed unmatched. From germline, CDR1 is ENHRY and CDR2 SYGVKD. DNA of the CDR3: TGTGCCACCAGAGGGGGACAGGGAGGTTCTGAAGCTTTCTTT. It translates to CATRGGQGGSEAFF.

Note on this clone: This is likely an artifact of a read error, given a far larger clone one base away. The chain is built from TRBV4-1 and TRBJ2-2; 13 bases map to TRBD2. Germline assignment: CDR1 MGHRA and CDR2 YSYEKL. The CDR3 loop spans 17 amino acids. Here the CDR3 reads CASSPLTSGRNAGELFF. CDR3 nucleotide sequence: TGCGCCAGCAGCCCCCTGACTAGCGGGAGGAACGCCGGGGAGCTGTTTTTT.

In its sample, this clone was seen a few times. The chain uses TRBV5-1 and TRBJ2-5; tentative D call: TRBD1 (6 bases). The DNA end lines up better with TRBJ2-7; the J call may be wrong. The length of the CDR3 is 15 residues. Germline V gene lookup returns CDR1 SGHRS and CDR2 YFSETQ. CDR3 sequence: CASSLTQQGPYEQYF. The CDR3 coding sequence is TGCGCCAGCAGCTTAACCCAACAGGGACCCTACGAGCAGTACTTC.

This clone has only a few counts. This CDR3 reads CASSFGTAYGYTF. CDR3 nucleotide sequence: TGTGCCAGCAGTTTCGGGACGGCCTATGGCTACACCTTC. The chain has TRBV28 and TRBJ1-2, with D perhaps TRBD1 (5 bases). The V and J ends lost 3 bases and 4 bases respectively, with 9 bases between them. Germline loops: CDR1 MDHEN, CDR2 SYDVKM. The CDR3 is made up of 13 amino acids.

Turning to this clone: A far larger clone is one base from this, pointing to a likely read error. CDR3 sequence: CAGSFSSTSQETQYF. The CDR3 DNA sequence: TGTGCCGGCAGCTTCTCCTCGACTAGCCAAGAGACCCAGTACTTC. The rearrangement uses TRBV7-6 and TRBJ2-5, with D perhaps TRBD2 (6 bases). The CDR3 spans 15 residues. Germline CDR1 SGHVS, CDR2 FNYEAQ.

As regards this clone: Germline is not matched at one junction end, which may reflect a read error. V is TRBV11-2 and J is TRBJ2-1; D perhaps matches TRBD2 (5 bases). The CDR3 spans 15 residues. Germline V gives CDR1 SGHAT, CDR2 FQNNGV. The CDR3 sequence: CASSVSGSSYNGQFF. For the CDR3, the DNA is TGTGCCAGCAGCGTCTCGGGGAGCTCCTACAATGGGCAGTTCTTC.

CDR3 in DNA: TGTGCCAGCAGCTTAGGTTGGACTAGCGGGGGCACAGATACGCAGTATTTT. It yields the protein CASSLGWTSGGTDTQYF. The chain employs TRBV7-2 and TRBJ2-3, with 12 positions matching TRBD2. The CDR3 is 17 amino acids. CDR1 is SGHTA, CDR2 FQGNSA, per germline. V lost 1 base to trimming and J lost 1 base; unmatched junction nucleotides: 3.

This clone was counted between two and nine times. V gene TRBV2 combines with J gene TRBJ1-1, with TRBD1 matching 7 bases. The trim removed 5 bases at V and 1 base at J, leaving 4 bases unmatched. The CDR3 contains 14 residues. CDR1 and CDR2 from the germline V gene are SNHLY and FYNNEI. The CDR3 sequence is CASSRQGANTEAFF. The CDR3 DNA reads TGTGCCAGCAGTCGACAGGGAGCGAACACTGAAGCTTTCTTT.

The chain links TRBV29-1 to TRBJ2-5; TRBD2 matches at 7 bases. The germline CDR1 and CDR2 sequences are SQVTM and ANQGSEA. With V trimmed by 2 bases and J by 4 bases, 13 bases remained unmatched. This CDR3 is 16 amino acids long. CDR3 protein: CSVESGTTQLGETQYF. The DNA of the CDR3 is TGCAGCGTTGAAAGCGGGACCACACAGCTGGGAGAGACCCAGTACTTC.

With respect to this clone: Only one base separates this from a far larger clonotype, so it likely reflects a read error. This sample includes further DNA sequences coding for the same CDR3. The rearrangement joins TRBV13 to TRBJ1-1; D might be TRBD1 (5 bases). The germline gives CDR1 PRHDT, CDR2 FYEKMQ (reference sequence). CDR3 size: 16 residues. The CDR3 region is CASSLFGAGLNTEAFF. In DNA, the CDR3 is TGTGCCAGCAGCTTATTCGGGGCAGGACTGAACACTGAAGCTTTCTTC.

J is TRBJ2-1 and V is TRBV9, with 10 bases lining up with TRBD2. Germline lookup yields CDR1 SGDLS and CDR2 YYNGEE. The CDR3 length is 13 residues. Losses at the gene ends were 0 bases for V and 12 bases for J; bases not matched to a gene: 3. CDR3 protein: CASSVDLAGVQFF. The CDR3 DNA reads TGTGCCAGCAGCGTAGACCTAGCGGGAGTGCAGTTCTTC.

About this clone itself: The CDR3 does not end in the conserved phenylalanine or tryptophan, so this is likely a read error. The chain uses TRBV28 and TRBJ2-2, with 10 bases aligning to TRBD1. V lost 6 bases, J lost 5 bases, and 6 bases stayed unmatched. Germline values: CDR1 MDHEN, CDR2 SYDVKM. This CDR3 spans 15 amino acids. CDR3 sequence reads: CASRRQGAGTGELFS. CDR3 nucleotides: TGTGCCAGCAGACGACAGGGGGCTGGAACCGGGGAGCTGTTTTCT.

Note on this clone: Different DNA sequences within this sample yield the same CDR3. The chain links TRBV6-5 to TRBJ1-5; D not resolved. The CDR3 sequence is 13 residues long. In germline, CDR1 is MNHEY, CDR2 SVGAGI. Trimming removed 2 bases from V and 3 bases from J, with 5 bases in between. This CDR3 is CASSYDSNQPQHF. DNA for the CDR3: TGTGCCAGCAGTTACGATTCCAATCAGCCCCAGCATTTT.

In the case of this clone: This may come from a read error, since a much larger clone is one base off. The J gene is TRBJ1-2, the V gene TRBV4-1; tentative D call: TRBD1 (5 bases). CDR1 is MGHRA and CDR2 is YSYEKL in the germline V gene. The CDR3 contains 15 residues. CDR3 amino acids: CASSPSGAESYGYTF. The CDR3 region has the DNA TGTGCCAGCAGCCCATCCGGGGCCGAGTCCTATGGCTACACCTTC.

The chain couples TRBV5-1 to TRBJ2-3, with D unresolved. The ends were cut back, 0 bases at V and 2 bases at J, with 7 bases in the middle. This CDR3 is 14 amino acids long. From germline, CDR1 is SGHRS and CDR2 YFSETQ. CDR3 residues: CASSLAADTDTQYF. Here the CDR3 DNA reads TGCGCCAGCAGCTTGGCCGCGGACACAGATACGCAGTATTTT.

The chain couples TRBV21-1 to TRBJ2-3; the table's D gene call, TRBD2, was not cross checked with the DNA. TRBV21-1 is a listed pseudogene. The CDR3 has 16 residues. CDR3 loop: CASSKKREGSTDTQYF. The CDR3 DNA follows: TGTGCCAGCAGCAAGAAACGGGAGGGAAGCACAGATACGCAGTATTTT.

This clone was seen more than once but under ten times. The chain has TRBV7-9 and TRBJ2-7; a weak D match, TRBD2 (6 bases). Deletions cut 0 bases from V and 4 bases from J, with 19 bases between. Germline loops: CDR1 SEHNR, CDR2 FQNEAQ (reference sequence). This CDR3 contains 17 residues. The CDR3 loop is CASSLADGEAPWYEQYF. CDR3 sequence (DNA): TGTGCCAGCAGCTTAGCCGACGGGGAGGCCCCTTGGTACGAGCAGTACTTC.

This sequence joins TRBV18 and TRBJ2-3; D is unresolved. The CDR3 length is 15 residues. The germline V and J ends were trimmed by 5 bases and 6 bases, with 18 bases remaining between them. CDR1 KGHSH and CDR2 LQKENI come from the germline V gene. The DNA of the CDR3 is TGTGCCAGCTCAAGGAACCCTCCCCGGCAGGATACGCAGTATTTT. Amino acids: CASSRNPPRQDTQYF.

V and J are TRBV11-2 and TRBJ2-2, with TRBD1 identical over 8 bases. Germline values: CDR1 SGHAT, CDR2 FQNNGV. V shed 1 base, J shed 4 bases, and the junction held 5 bases outside the gene matches. The CDR3 is 16 amino acids. The CDR3 bases are TGTGCCAGCAGCTTAGGGGGGACAGGATCCACCGGGGAGCTGTTTTTT. This gives the protein CASSLGGTGSTGELFF.

The V call is TRBV29-1, the J call TRBJ1-1; D gene uncertain. The germline V gene has CDR1 SQVTM and CDR2 ANQGSEA. The length of the CDR3 is 13 residues. V lost 5 bases and J lost 3, with 13 bases in between. CDR3 in DNA: TGCAGCGTTTGGGAGGGCTTGGACACTGAAGCTTTCTTT. The encoded protein is CSVWEGLDTEAFF.

The chain combines TRBV5-1 with TRBJ2-7, with D possibly TRBD1 on 6 matching bases. Between the trimmed V and J ends, which lost 7 bases and 0 bases, there was a span of 23 bases. There are 17 residues in the CDR3. CDR1 and CDR2 (germline): SGHRS, YFSETQ. CDR3 sequence reads: CASSPDRNLISSYEQYF. The CDR3 coding sequence is TGCGCCAGCTCCCCGGACAGAAACCTCATAAGCTCCTACGAGCAGTACTTC.

The J gene is TRBJ1-2, the V gene TRBV11-2; TRBD1 matches 11 bases. The V gene's germline CDR1 is SGHAT and CDR2 FQNNGV. The CDR3 is 11 residues long. Trimming at V came to 10 bases and at J to 10 bases, leaving 5 bases not matched to a gene. The DNA of the CDR3 is TGTGCCACCAGGACAGGGGGCTCCTACACCTTC. It translates to CATRTGGSYTF.

The chain recombines TRBV7-9 with TRBJ2-1; D may be TRBD2 (5 bases). The germline V and J ends were trimmed by 5 bases and 0 bases, with 14 bases remaining between them. Germline CDR1 and CDR2: SEHNR and FQNEAQ (reference sequence). The CDR3 is 16 residues long. The CDR3 sequence: CASSPFERNSYNEQFF. CDR3 sequence (DNA): TGTGCCAGCAGCCCCTTTGAGCGGAACTCCTACAATGAGCAGTTCTTC.

About this clone itself: This same CDR3 is encoded by further DNA sequences in the sample. As DNA, the CDR3 is TGCAGTGCTAGTGGAGGCTACGAGCAGTACTTC. This translates into CSASGGYEQYF. This chain joins TRBV20-1 and TRBJ2-7; perhaps TRBD2 as D (5 bases). Per the germline V gene, CDR1 is DFQATT and CDR2 is SNEGSKA (reference sequence). The CDR3 contains 11 residues. V lost 3 bases, J lost 3 bases, and 6 bases lay in between.

For this clone: Only one base separates this from a far larger clonotype, so it likely reflects a read error. V and J are TRBV30 and TRBJ2-1; 7 bases align to TRBD2. V trimming: 3 bases; J trimming: 5 bases; junction bases outside the gene matches: 7. Germline loops: CDR1 GTSNPN, CDR2 SVGIG (reference sequence). This CDR3 contains 14 residues. The CDR3 protein is CAWSASRGDNEQFF. CDR3 nucleotides: TGTGCCTGGAGCGCCTCCCGGGGGGACAATGAGCAGTTCTTC. The complete variable domain, with remaining parts taken from reference TRBV30 and TRBJ2-1, reads SQTIHQWPATLVQPVGSPLSLECTVEGTSNPNLYWYRQAAGRGLQLLFYSVGIGQISSEVPQNLSASRPQDRQFILSSKKLLLSDSGFYLCAWSASRGDNEQFFGPGTRLTVL.

This clone was picked up a small number of times. This chain connects TRBV5-3 to TRBJ2-7, with 7 bases fitting TRBD2. TRBV5-3 belongs to the ORF category, with a function that is uncertain. CDR3 length: 17 amino acids. Trimming cost V 4 bases and J 0 bases; bases outside gene matches: 13. Here the CDR3 reads CARSPPGLRGSSYEQYF. The CDR3 DNA reads TGTGCCAGAAGCCCTCCGGGGCTGCGGGGGAGCTCCTACGAGCAGTACTTC.

The chain uses TRBV30 and TRBJ1-2; TRBD1 aligns across 7 bases. V shed 0 bases and J 7 bases; nucleotides not matched to a gene: 5. The CDR3 totals 13 residues. Germline CDR1 reads GTSNPN; CDR2 reads SVGIG (reference sequence). The CDR3 protein is CAWSVLQGIGYTF. The CDR3 DNA sequence: TGTGCCTGGAGTGTACTACAGGGGATTGGCTACACCTTC.

This rearrangement joins TRBV30 to TRBJ2-3; TRBD1 agrees at 7 bases. CDR3 length: 11 residues. Germline V gene lookup returns CDR1 GTSNPN and CDR2 SVGIG (reference sequence). Germline trimming cut 3 bases from V and 10 bases from J; bases unmatched to any gene: 4. CDR3: CAWSRDSPQYF. As DNA, the CDR3 is TGTGCCTGGAGCCGGGACAGCCCGCAGTATTTT. Together with reference TRBV30 and TRBJ2-3, the CDR3 gives the full variable domain: SQTIHQWPATLVQPVGSPLSLECTVEGTSNPNLYWYRQAAGRGLQLLFYSVGIGQISSEVPQNLSASRPQDRQFILSSKKLLLSDSGFYLCAWSRDSPQYFGPGTRLTVL.

This clone has more than one count but fewer than ten. The DNA for the CDR3 is TGTGCCAGCAGTTTTCAGGGGGCCTCCTACGAGCAGTACTTC. Translation: CASSFQGASYEQYF. The genes are TRBV27 and TRBJ2-7; TRBD1 matches at 8 bases. The CDR3 has 14 residues. Germline V gives CDR1 MNHEY, CDR2 SMNVEV (reference sequence). V lost 3 bases, J lost 0 bases, and 1 base stayed unmatched.

The V and J genes are TRBV4-2 and TRBJ2-1; D gene ambiguous. Germline CDR1 LGHNA, CDR2 YNFKEQ. V gave up 4 bases and J gave up 3 bases, with 10 bases separating them. The CDR3 is made up of 14 amino acids. The CDR3 here is CASSLSRIYNEQFF. CDR3 DNA sequence: TGTGCCAGCAGCCTTAGTCGTATCTACAATGAGCAGTTCTTC.